This T cell receptor beta chain was recovered during a study of T-cell reconstitution after alpha-beta-depleted transplantation in children. The length of the CDR3 is 15 residues. The germline gives CDR1 LNHDA, CDR2 SQIVND (reference sequence). J lost 1 base, V lost 3 bases, and 0 bases had no gene match. This clonotype was found a few times. For TCRbeta, the library was prepared with unique molecular identifiers. MiXCR, applied by TCRdb to the PCR reads, yields one record per CDR3 protein. The data contain more than 90,000 distinct CDR3 sequences, about 8% of them singletons. The sample was PBMCs from the stem cell graft donor, taken from the stem cell graft. The V and J genes are TRBV19 and TRBJ2-6; 7 nucleotides match TRBD2. The TCR originated in a human donor who donated a stem cell graft to a child with congenital amegakaryocytic thrombocytopenia. CDR3 sequence reads: CASSMGGSGANVLTF. In nucleotides, the CDR3 is TGTGCCAGTAGTATGGGGGGGTCTGGGGCCAACGTCCTGACTTTC.